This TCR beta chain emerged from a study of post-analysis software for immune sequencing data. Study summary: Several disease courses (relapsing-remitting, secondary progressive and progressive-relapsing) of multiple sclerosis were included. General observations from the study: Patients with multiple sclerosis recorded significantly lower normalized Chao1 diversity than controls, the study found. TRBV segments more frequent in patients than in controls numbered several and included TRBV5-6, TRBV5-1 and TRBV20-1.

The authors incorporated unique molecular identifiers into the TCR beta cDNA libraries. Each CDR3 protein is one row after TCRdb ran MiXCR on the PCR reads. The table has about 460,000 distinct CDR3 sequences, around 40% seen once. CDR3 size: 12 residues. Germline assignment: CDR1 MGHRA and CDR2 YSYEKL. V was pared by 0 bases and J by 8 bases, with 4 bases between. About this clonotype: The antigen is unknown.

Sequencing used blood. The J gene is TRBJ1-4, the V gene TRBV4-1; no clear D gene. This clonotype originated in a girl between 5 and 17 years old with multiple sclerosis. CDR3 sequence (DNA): TGCGCCAGCAGCCAAGAGAGGGAAAAACTGTTTTTT. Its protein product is CASSQEREKLFF.